The 11 T cell receptor beta chains below all came from one sample that was sequenced in a study of cytomegalovirus exposure and HLA in healthy donors. Only in-frame clones appear in the TCRdb table, and some are missing; sequencing was by immunoSEQ multiplex PCR. The sample shows under 100,000 clones, approximately 81% of them seen only once. The source material was PBMCs. Receptor source: a woman aged 18-29 years in good health and CMV-seropositive.

The chain couples TRBV5-1 to TRBJ2-3; 9 bases are a match to TRBD2. CDR1 and CDR2 (germline): SGHRS, YFSETQ. V lost 5 bases and J lost 1; bases outside the gene matches: 2. The CDR3 is 14 residues long. CDR3 bases: TGCGCCAGCAGGTGGACTAGCGGCACAGATACGCAGTATTTT. It translates to CASRWTSGTDTQYF.

The V and J genes are TRBV5-1 and TRBJ1-2, with TRBD1 identical over 8 bases. From germline, CDR1 is SGHRS and CDR2 YFSETQ. V was pared by 4 bases and J by 8 bases, with 13 bases of the junction left unmatched. This CDR3 has 15 residues. CDR3 sequence: CASSENGQGGYGYTF. The CDR3 DNA reads TGCGCCAGCAGCGAGAACGGACAGGGAGGGTACGGCTACACCTTC.

The rearrangement joins TRBV5-5 to TRBJ2-6, with a tentative D call TRBD1 (6 bases). Trimming stripped 1 base from V and 3 bases from J, with 11 bases between. The germline CDR1 and CDR2 sequences are SGHKS and YYEKEE (reference sequence). The CDR3 spans 16 residues. The CDR3 loop is CASSLLRGFGANVLTF. The CDR3 DNA is TGTGCCAGCAGCTTGTTGAGGGGGTTTGGGGCCAACGTCCTGACTTTC.

V gene TRBV19 combines with J gene TRBJ1-5, with D maybe TRBD1 (5 bases). The CDR3 length is 12 residues. V gave up 4 bases and J gave up 8 bases, with 9 bases separating them. Per the germline V gene, CDR1 is LNHDA and CDR2 is SQIVND (reference sequence). CDR3 DNA sequence: TGTGCCAGTAGTACAGGGCTGGAGCCCCAGCATTTT. This gives the protein CASSTGLEPQHF.

J is TRBJ2-1 and V is TRBV7-6; D is possibly TRBD2 (6 bases). Germline loops: CDR1 SGHVS, CDR2 FNYEAQ. CDR3 length: 12 amino acids. V was cut by 5 bases and J by 6 bases, with 8 bases left in between. CDR3 region: CASSHSGNEQFF. The CDR3 region has the DNA TGTGCCAGCAGCCATAGCGGCAATGAGCAGTTCTTC. The variable domain in full, completed from reference TRBV7-6 and TRBJ2-1, reads GAGVSQSPRYKVTKRGQDVALRCDPISGHVSLYWYRQALGQGPEFLTYFNYEAQQDKSGLPNDRFSAERPEGSISTLTIQRTEQRDSAMYRCASSHSGNEQFFGPGTRLTVL.

The chain couples TRBV7-9 to TRBJ2-1; 8 bases fit TRBD1. Germline loops: CDR1 SEHNR, CDR2 FQNEAQ (reference sequence). Germline trimming cut 4 bases from V and 6 bases from J; bases unmatched to any gene: 5. The CDR3 has 14 amino acids. In DNA form, the CDR3 reads TGTGCCAGCAGCTCGTTGGACAGGGCCAATGAGCAGTTCTTC. Its protein is CASSSLDRANEQFF.

This clone occurred once. The chain couples TRBV7-8 to TRBJ1-1, with unresolved D. This CDR3 comprises 14 residues. Trimming pared 5 bases from V and 3 bases from J, leaving 13 bases between. Looked up from germline, CDR1 is SGHVS and CDR2 is FQNEAQ. The CDR3: CASSRSDGYTEAFF. CDR3 nucleotides: TGTGCCAGCAGCCGGAGCGACGGTTACACTGAAGCTTTCTTT.

V gene TRBV11-1 combines with J gene TRBJ2-2; TRBD2 aligns across 8 bases. CDR1 and CDR2 from the germline V gene are SGHAT and FQDESV (reference sequence). CDR3 length equals 14 residues. The V and J ends lost 5 bases and 6 bases, in that order; junction bases with no gene match: 5. CDR3 region: CASSLFGGAGELFF. Here the CDR3 DNA reads TGTGCCAGCAGCCTTTTCGGGGGGGCCGGGGAGCTGTTTTTT.

In this sample, this clone turned up once. The V and J genes are TRBV7-6 and TRBJ1-2, with a possible D match to TRBD1 (6 bases). The length of the CDR3 is 16 residues. In germline, CDR1 is SGHVS, CDR2 FNYEAQ. Trimming removed 5 bases at V and 4 bases at J, with 20 bases between. CDR3 sequence (DNA): TGTGCCAGCAGCCGCCTATCAGTAGGACAGTTCTATGGCTACACCTTC. Translation: CASSRLSVGQFYGYTF.

The chain joins TRBV7-9 to TRBJ1-1; D is unclear. Germline assignment: CDR1 SEHNR and CDR2 FQNEAQ (reference sequence). The CDR3 extends over 12 amino acids. Deletions cut 2 bases from V and 7 bases from J, with 8 bases between. This CDR3 is CASSLTGNEAFF. CDR3 sequence (DNA): TGTGCCAGCAGCTTAACGGGGAATGAAGCTTTCTTT.

V and J are TRBV18 and TRBJ2-5; 8 bases are shared with TRBD1. Trimming took 2 bases from V and 5 from J; bases not matched to a gene: 1. Germline V lookup: CDR1 KGHSH, CDR2 LQKENI. This CDR3 contains 13 residues. Here the CDR3 reads CASSPRTGETQYF. The CDR3 region has the DNA TGTGCCAGCTCACCAAGGACAGGGGAGACCCAGTACTTC.